This is a list of T cell receptor beta chains from one sample in a study of blood T cells in healthy people across ages. TCRdb analysed the 5' RACE reads with MiXCR anew, one entry per CDR3 protein. This table holds approximately 900,000 distinct CDR3 sequences, around 29% found once. This sample also appeared in a second study, on T cells of mothers and their children.

The source material was blood. These receptors were taken from a middle-aged woman in good health. Both conserved end residues are part of each CDR3. D genes are given only for firm matches. Some rows mark clone size as missing; the rest say once, few, many or name a class of expanded clone.

abundance | d_gene | j_gene | v_gene | CDR3nt | CDR3aa
few | NA | TRBJ2-1 | TRBV27 | TGTGCCAGCAGTTCCAGGTTTGAGGGGACGAATGAGCAGTTCTTC | CASSSRFEGTNEQFF
many | NA | TRBJ1-4 | TRBV5-1 | TGTGCCAGCAGCCTGGGGAGGGTCAATGAAAAACTGTTTTTT | CASSLGRVNEKLFF
NA | NA | TRBJ2-3 | TRBV12-3/TRBV12-4 | TGTGCCAGCAGTTTAGGGACAGCCGGATTGGATACGCAGTATTTT | CASSLGTAGLDTQYF
NA | TRBD1 | TRBJ1-6 | TRBV28 | TGTGCCAGCAGTTTAATCGGGACAGACAGTTCACCCCTCCACTTT | CASSLIGTDSSPLHF
many | NA | TRBJ1-5 | TRBV28 | TGTGCCAGCAGCCCCATCATGGGCAGGGGAGAGTTTAGCAATCAGCCCCAGCATTTT | CASSPIMGRGEFSNQPQHF
many | NA | TRBJ2-1 | TRBV28 | TGTGCCAGCAGTTTATGGGGTGAGCAGTTCTTC | CASSLWGEQFF
NA | NA | TRBJ2-5 | TRBV5-1 | TGCGCCAGCAACCTAGACCAGAGGGAGACCCAGTACTTC | CASNLDQRETQYF
many | NA | TRBJ2-7 | TRBV13 | TGTGCCAGCAGTCAAACCGTCGGGACGGGGTCGCAGTACTTC | CASSQTVGTGSQYF
NA | NA | TRBJ1-1 | TRBV4-1 | TGCGCCAGCAAGAAGGGTCTGAACACTGAAGCTTTCTTT | CASKKGLNTEAFF
many | NA | TRBJ2-5 | TRBV5-4 | TGTGCCAGCAGCTTGGTGCCCCTTGAGACCCAGTACTTC | CASSLVPLETQYF
NA | TRBD1 | TRBJ1-1 | TRBV29-1 | TGCAGCGCTGACAGGGCCATGAACACTGAAGCTTTCTTT | CSADRAMNTEAFF
NA | NA | TRBJ1-1 | TRBV29-1 | TGCGGCGTTGCCCCTAAGCTGAACACTGAAGCTTTCTTT | CGVAPKLNTEAFF
few | NA | TRBJ1-2 | TRBV28 | TGTGCCAGCAGGAACGCAGGGCTGGAGGGGGGCTACACCTTC | CASRNAGLEGGYTF
many | NA | TRBJ1-2 | TRBV29-1 | TGCAGCGTCCTCAGGGGTGAGAACGGCTACACCTTC | CSVLRGENGYTF
NA | NA | TRBJ1-1 | TRBV5-1 | TGCGCCAGCAGCCCGGACGGCCGGCTCGAAGCTTTCTTT | CASSPDGRLEAFF
NA | TRBD2 | TRBJ2-1 | TRBV7-7 | TGTGCTAGCAGCCCCGCGACTAGCGGGGGACTCGGCGATGAGCAGTTCTTC | CASSPATSGGLGDEQFF
few | TRBD1 | TRBJ1-1 | TRBV10-3 | TGTGCCATCAGGAGGGGGCGACCAGGGAACACTGAAGCTTTCTTT | CAIRRGRPGNTEAFF
NA | NA | TRBJ1-1 | TRBV25-1 | TGTGCCAGCAGTGATGAAAACACTGAAGCTTTCTTT | CASSDENTEAFF
few | TRBD1 | TRBJ1-4 | TRBV7-2 | TGTGCCAGCAGCTTGACGACAGGGTCGGGTGAAAAACTGTTTTTT | CASSLTTGSGEKLFF
NA | TRBD1 | TRBJ2-7 | TRBV2 | TGTGCCAGCAGCCAAGGGACAGATGGCTACGAGCAGTACTTC | CASSQGTDGYEQYF
many | NA | TRBJ1-2 | TRBV5-1 | TGCGCCAGCAGCCCCGTGGGAAACTATGGCTACACCTTC | CASSPVGNYGYTF
many | NA | TRBJ2-5 | TRBV20-1 | TGCAGTGCTAGAATATCAGAGACCCAGTACTTC | CSARISETQYF
many | NA | TRBJ1-2 | TRBV12-3/TRBV12-4 | TGTGCCAGCAGCCTAGGACAGCTAGCTAACTATGGCTACACCTTC | CASSLGQLANYGYTF
NA | NA | TRBJ1-4 | TRBV5-8 | TGTGCCAGCAGCTTTTCTCCTATAAAGGGGCGGATGGGTGAAAAACTGTTTTTT | CASSFSPIKGRMGEKLFF
many | NA | TRBJ1-2 | TRBV27 | TGTGCCAGCAGGCGCAGGGAGGGGAGGTATGGCTACACCTTC | CASRRREGRYGYTF
many | NA | TRBJ2-5 | TRBV10-3 | TGTGCCATCAGATCCCCAGCCCAAGAGACCCAGTACTTC | CAIRSPAQETQYF
many | TRBD1 | TRBJ2-7 | TRBV2 | TGTGCCAGCAGTGACTCGACAGGGGTTGAGTTCGACGAGCAGTACTTC | CASSDSTGVEFDEQYF
many | TRBD1 | TRBJ1-2 | TRBV5-1 | TGCGCCAGCAGCTTGGAAGGGACAGCCCATGGCTACACCTTC | CASSLEGTAHGYTF
NA | NA | TRBJ2-3 | TRBV2 | TGTGCCAGCAGGACCCGGACATATAGCACAGATACGCAGTATTTT | CASRTRTYSTDTQYF
few | NA | TRBJ1-1 | TRBV29-1 | TGCAGCGGATGGGGTCAGGGTGAAGCTTTCTTT | CSGWGQGEAFF
NA | NA | TRBJ2-2 | TRBV6-5 | TGTGCCAGCACTCTACGAGGAGGGGGTGTGGCCGGGGAGCTGTTTTTT | CASTLRGGGVAGELFF
NA | NA | TRBJ1-6 | TRBV7-2 | TGTGCCAGCAGCTTAGTGGAGGGGAGCGGTTCACCCCTCCACTTT | CASSLVEGSGSPLHF
NA | TRBD1 | TRBJ1-1 | TRBV7-9 | TGTGCCAGCAGCGAGGGACAGGGGGCGCTTGGGACTGAAGCTTTCTTT | CASSEGQGALGTEAFF
NA | NA | TRBJ2-1 | TRBV7-3 | TGTGCCAGCAGCTTACTACCCCTGGGGGAGCCCTCTCCTGATAATGAGCAGTTCTTC | CASSLLPLGEPSPDNEQFF
many | NA | TRBJ2-7 | TRBV7-2 | TGTGCCAGCAGCTTGGACGGGACTTCCGCCTACGAGCAGTACTTC | CASSLDGTSAYEQYF
few | TRBD2 | TRBJ2-3 | TRBV6-4 | TGTGCCAGCAGCCGGGAGGGGGGCACAGATACGCAGTATTTT | CASSREGGTDTQYF
many | NA | TRBJ2-7 | TRBV20-1 | TGCAGTGCTAGAGATATGGGCTACGAGCAGTACTTC | CSARDMGYEQYF
few | TRBD1 | TRBJ2-2 | TRBV11-2 | TGTGCCAGCAGCTTAGTCACAGGGGCGACCGGGGAGCTGTTTTTT | CASSLVTGATGELFF
NA | NA | TRBJ2-2 | TRBV5-8 | TGTGCCAGCAGCTTGGTCTACGCGAACACCGGGGAGCTGTTTTTT | CASSLVYANTGELFF
few | NA | TRBJ2-7 | TRBV7-2 | TGTGCCAGCAGCTTAGACTGGACAGTTTCCTACGAGCAGTACTTC | CASSLDWTVSYEQYF
NA | NA | TRBJ2-7 | TRBV6-6 | TGTGCCAGCTGTTGGGCCTGTGGGGGGACCTCCTACGAGCAGTACTTC | CASCWACGGTSYEQYF
many | NA | TRBJ1-5 | TRBV6-6 | TGTGCCAGCAGTCCCCGGACATCCGAGGGGAGCAATCAGCCCCAGCATTTT | CASSPRTSEGSNQPQHF
NA | NA | TRBJ1-2 | TRBV27 | TGTGCCAGCAGAGATACGGGACGGGGCGCTGGCTACACCTTC | CASRDTGRGAGYTF
NA | NA | TRBJ1-5 | TRBV12-3/TRBV12-4 | TGTGCCAGCAGTTTTACGGAAGGGCCCCAGCATTTT | CASSFTEGPQHF
few | TRBD2 | TRBJ2-3 | TRBV10-3 | TGTGCCATCAGTGATTCGGAGACTAGCGGGGGGGCACGGACGCAGTATTTT | CAISDSETSGGARTQYF
NA | NA | TRBJ2-3 | TRBV18 | TGTGCCAGCTCACCACCGTCCAGGGGCACAGATACGCAGTATTTT | CASSPPSRGTDTQYF
many | NA | TRBJ2-3 | TRBV7-2 | TGTGCCAGCAGCTTAGATGCGGGAACAGATACGCAGTATTTT | CASSLDAGTDTQYF
many | TRBD1 | TRBJ2-7 | TRBV20-1 | TGCAGTGCCCCAGATCCAGGGGGCGCCCCCTACGAGCAGTACTTC | CSAPDPGGAPYEQYF
NA | NA | TRBJ1-2 | TRBV24-1 | TGTGCCACCAGTGCCTCAGGGTACTATGGCTACACCTTC | CATSASGYYGYTF
NA | TRBD2 | TRBJ2-7 | TRBV20-1 | TGCAGTGCTACGCTAGCGGAATACGAGCAGTACTTC | CSATLAEYEQYF
NA | TRBD1 | TRBJ1-2 | TRBV18 | TGTGCCAGCTCACCCAGACAGGGAGTGGACTATGGCTACACCTTC | CASSPRQGVDYGYTF
NA | TRBD1 | TRBJ1-5 | TRBV5-6 | TGTGCCAGCAGCTTGGCCCAGGGGGCAGAGCCCCAGCATTTT | CASSLAQGAEPQHF
few | TRBD1 | TRBJ1-2 | TRBV7-9 | TGTGCCAGCAGCCTTATAACAGGGGGCCGCCGTTCTAACTATGGCTACACCTTC | CASSLITGGRRSNYGYTF
many | NA | TRBJ2-3 | TRBV29-1 | TGCAGCGTTGGGGGCACAGATACGCAGTATTTT | CSVGGTDTQYF
NA | TRBD1 | TRBJ2-7 | TRBV5-1 | TGCGCCAGCAGCGCAGGACAGGAGGCCTACGAGCAGTACTTC | CASSAGQEAYEQYF
many | NA | TRBJ2-1 | TRBV20-1 | TGCAGTGCTACCGGGGGCTCCTACAATGAGCAGTTCTTC | CSATGGSYNEQFF
NA | TRBD1 | TRBJ2-7 | TRBV27 | TGTGCCAGCACAGAGACCGCCTCGGGACAGGGCTACGAGCAGTACTTC | CASTETASGQGYEQYF